The 22 T cell receptor beta chains presented below share a single source sample, sequenced in a study of Ad26.COV2.S vaccination and SARS-CoV-2 variants. Treatment reported: some 20 received Ad26.COV2.S at low or high dose, single or two shots; a few received placebo; per-sample allocation not given. Sampling occurred on day 63 after the first vaccine or placebo injection. Profiled with immunoSEQ multiplex PCR; TCRdb holds only in-frame clones, not every one. The sample yields about 500,000 clones, roughly nine tenths seen once. Sample: peripheral blood, taken in a trial of Ad26.COV2.S vaccine versus placebo. Receptors originate from a person between 18 and 59 years old who received the Ad26.COV2.S COVID-19 vaccine or a placebo.

V usage is TRBV27 and J usage is TRBJ2-5; D is possibly TRBD1 (5 bases). CDR3 size: 13 residues. V was shortened by 6 bases and J by 5 bases, with 13 bases between the two germline ends. The germline gives CDR1 MNHEY, CDR2 SMNVEV (reference sequence). The CDR3 sequence: CASRPDSRETQYF. The DNA for the CDR3 is TGTGCCAGCAGACCCGACAGTAGGGAGACCCAGTACTTC.

The chain recombines TRBV7-9 with TRBJ2-1, with 11 bases that match TRBD1. The CDR3 length is 15 residues. V gave up 7 bases and J gave up 6 bases; unmatched junction bases: 8. Germline CDR1 is SEHNR and CDR2 is FQNEAQ (reference sequence). Here the CDR3 reads CASTADRGHVNEQFF. CDR3 in DNA: TGTGCCAGCACCGCGGACAGGGGGCATGTCAATGAGCAGTTCTTC.

The chain has TRBV10-3 and TRBJ2-1; 14 nucleotides align to TRBD2. The length of the CDR3 is 15 residues. The germline V gene has CDR1 ENHRY and CDR2 SYGVKD. The V gene end was trimmed by 8 bases and the J gene end by 4 bases; junction bases not matched to a gene: 4. The CDR3 spells CAIGLAGGPYNEQFF. In DNA form, the CDR3 reads TGTGCCATCGGACTAGCGGGAGGACCTTACAATGAGCAGTTCTTC.

With regard to this clone: It is unclear where the CDR3 begins or ends on the DNA, so no DNA is shown, and the CDR3 is as TCRdb lists it. The chain recombines TRBV20-1 with TRBJ2-2; the table's D gene call, TRBD1, was not cross checked with the DNA. With termini counted, the CDR3 has 14 amino acids. Germline V lookup: CDR1 DFQATT, CDR2 SNEGSKA (reference sequence). The CDR3 is CSASGGRRAGELFF.

The genes are TRBV6-2 or TRBV6-3 and TRBJ1-5, with unresolved D. CDR3 length: 14 residues. The germline V gene encodes CDR1 MNHEY and CDR2 SVGEGT. Trimming left V 4 bases short and J 4 bases short, with 11 bases between. DNA for the CDR3: TGTGCCAGCAGTTCCGCGGGGTGGAATCAGCCCCAGCATTTT. Translating gives CASSSAGWNQPQHF.

The V and J genes are TRBV20-1 and TRBJ1-2; TRBD1 might be the D (6 bases). V was shortened by 3 bases and J by 4 bases, with 15 bases between the two germline ends. Germline V gene lookup returns CDR1 DFQATT and CDR2 SNEGSKA (reference sequence). The CDR3 contains 14 residues. This CDR3 reads CSASAGAFTYGYTF. For the CDR3, the DNA is TGCAGTGCTAGTGCAGGGGCTTTCACCTATGGCTACACCTTC.

The rearrangement links TRBV7-9 to TRBJ2-2; 10 bases agree with TRBD2. From germline, CDR1 is SEHNR and CDR2 FQNEAQ (reference sequence). V was pared by 5 bases and J by 1 base, with 1 base of the junction left unmatched. This CDR3 is built from 15 residues. The CDR3 nucleotides are TGTGCCAGCAGCCCTAGCGGGGGGAACACCGGGGAGCTGTTTTTT. Translating gives CASSPSGGNTGELFF. The full variable domain, with the rest looked up from reference TRBV7-9 and TRBJ2-2, is DTGVSQNPRHKITKRGQNVTFRCDPISEHNRLYWYRQTLGQGPEFLTYFQNEAQLEKSRLLSDRFSAERPKGSFSTLEIQRTEQGDSAMYLCASSPSGGNTGELFFGEGSRLTVL.

This clone was recorded only once. The V and J genes are TRBV3-1 (or the pseudogene TRBV3-2) and TRBJ2-3, with D perhaps TRBD1 or TRBD2 (6 bases each). The V end lost 7 bases, the J end lost 6 bases, and 11 bases lay between the germline ends. CDR3 length: 12 amino acids. Germline CDR1 reads LGHDT; CDR2 reads YNNKEL (reference sequence). This CDR3 is CASNRGLDTQYF. CDR3 coding DNA: TGTGCCAGCAACCGGGGGCTGGATACGCAGTATTTT.

CDR3 loop: CASSLATQGFEGHEQYF. The DNA of the CDR3 is TGCGCCAGCAGCTTGGCAACTCAGGGGTTTGAGGGCCACGAGCAGTACTTC. This chain connects TRBV5-1 to TRBJ2-7, with D tentatively TRBD1 (6 bases). The CDR3 is 17 residues long. CDR1 SGHRS and CDR2 YFSETQ come from the germline V gene. V lost 0 bases to trimming and J lost 5 bases, with 21 bases between them.

J is TRBJ1-1 and V is TRBV6-5, with TRBD1 as a possible D gene (5 bases). CDR3 length: 12 amino acids. Germline V CDR1 and CDR2: MNHEY, SVGAGI. Deletions cut 7 bases from V and 5 bases from J, with 11 bases between. CDR3 sequence reads: CASNTGLTEAFF. The CDR3 DNA is TGTGCCAGCAATACGGGGCTAACTGAAGCTTTCTTT.

This rearrangement joins TRBV5-1 to TRBJ1-2; 7 bases align to TRBD1. The CDR3 contains 16 residues. The germline V gene has CDR1 SGHRS and CDR2 YFSETQ. With V trimmed by 1 base and J by 4 bases, 10 bases remained unmatched. The chain's CDR3 is CASSLTTGTASYGYTF. The CDR3 nucleotides are TGCGCCAGCAGCTTGACGACCGGGACAGCATCCTATGGCTACACCTTC.

Details on this clone: This sample includes further DNA sequences coding for the same CDR3. V is TRBV7-2 and J is TRBJ1-1, with D uncertain. Germline V gene lookup returns CDR1 SGHTA and CDR2 FQGNSA. The ends were cut back, 3 bases at V and 1 base at J, with 9 bases in the middle. The CDR3 consists of 14 residues. The chain's CDR3 is CASSLSRSNTEAFF. The CDR3 DNA reads TGTGCCAGCAGCTTGTCAAGGTCGAACACTGAAGCTTTCTTT.

The V call is TRBV19, the J call TRBJ2-1; 9 nucleotides line up with TRBD2. The CDR3 loop spans 15 amino acids. The V gene's germline CDR1 is LNHDA and CDR2 SQIVND (reference sequence). J lost 4 bases, V lost 1 base, and 2 bases had no gene match. CDR3 in DNA: TGTGCCAGTAGTATAGGTCTAGCGGGATACAATGAGCAGTTCTTC. It specifies CASSIGLAGYNEQFF.

V gene TRBV28 combines with J gene TRBJ2-2; 9 positions agree with TRBD1. This CDR3 is 17 amino acids long. CDR1 is MDHEN, CDR2 SYDVKM, per germline. The V gene end was trimmed by 6 bases and the J gene end by 6 bases; junction bases not matched to a gene: 14. In DNA, the CDR3 is TGTGCCAGCAGCCGGAGGGTGGGGACAGGGTATGCCGGGGAGCTGTTTTTT. This encodes CASSRRVGTGYAGELFF.

The chain combines TRBV24-1 with TRBJ1-2, with 8 bases that match TRBD1. CDR3 length equals 15 residues. With V trimmed by 3 bases and J by 6 bases, 8 bases remained unmatched. Per germline, CDR1 KGHDR and CDR2 SFDVKD. The CDR3 is CATSDNRGGIDGYTF. The CDR3 bases are TGTGCCACCAGTGATAACAGGGGGGGAATTGATGGCTACACCTTC.

The chain employs TRBV9 and TRBJ1-6; D gene ambiguous. V shed 0 bases and J shed 8 bases, with 9 bases lying between them. CDR1 and CDR2 (germline): SGDLS, YYNGEE. The length of the CDR3 is 14 residues. The CDR3 DNA reads TGTGCCAGCAGCGTAGAATTGGTCCATTCACCCCTCCACTTT. It yields the protein CASSVELVHSPLHF. Based on the CDR3 plus reference TRBV9 and TRBJ1-6, the full variable domain is DSGVTQTPKHLITATGQRVTLRCSPRSGDLSVYWYQQSLDQGLQFLIQYYNGEERAKGNILERFSAQQFPDLHSELNLSSLELGDSALYFCASSVELVHSPLHFGNGTRLTVT.

The CDR3 region is CASSQATGLANYGYTF. Here the CDR3 DNA reads TGTGCCAGCAGTCAGGCCACAGGGTTAGCTAACTATGGCTACACCTTC. The V call is TRBV5-4, the J call TRBJ1-2; maybe TRBD1 (6 bases). CDR3 length: 16 amino acids. Germline CDR1 SGHNT, CDR2 YYREEE (reference sequence). Trimming stripped 5 bases from V and 0 bases from J, with 17 bases between.

The rearrangement uses TRBV6-5 and TRBJ1-6; D gene unclear. This CDR3 is built from 14 residues. V was clipped by 5 bases and J by 0 bases, with 5 bases between them. Germline CDR1 is MNHEY and CDR2 is SVGAGI. The CDR3: CASSRSSYNSPLHF. The CDR3 bases are TGTGCCAGCAGTCGGAGCTCCTATAATTCACCCCTCCACTTT.

The chain has TRBV5-4 and TRBJ2-7; D might be TRBD2 (7 bases). This CDR3 spans 17 amino acids. Per germline, CDR1 SGHNT and CDR2 YYREEE (reference sequence). The V and J ends lost 0 bases and 0 bases respectively, with 16 bases between them. The CDR3 nucleotides are TGTGCCAGCAGCTTGGGGGCTGGCGGGGGCCTCTCCTACGAGCAGTACTTC. Translation: CASSLGAGGGLSYEQYF.

The chain carries TRBV27 and TRBJ1-1; D call uncertain. V was shortened by 10 bases and J by 0 bases, with 12 bases between the two germline ends. The CDR3 runs 13 residues. Germline loops: CDR1 MNHEY, CDR2 SMNVEV (reference sequence). CDR3 DNA sequence: TGTGCCACAGCAGACACTATGAACACTGAAGCTTTCTTT. Translation: CATADTMNTEAFF.

This clone has just one count. Other DNA sequences in this sample translate to the same CDR3. V usage is TRBV7-2 and J usage is TRBJ2-2; D gene unclear. CDR3 size: 13 residues. Germline V gene sequence: CDR1 SGHTA, CDR2 FQGNSA. The V and J ends lost 0 bases and 5 bases respectively, with 4 bases between them. CDR3 sequence reads: CASSLAGTGELFF. DNA for the CDR3: TGTGCCAGCAGCTTAGCTGGGACCGGGGAGCTGTTTTTT.

V is TRBV5-4 and J is TRBJ2-1; D not certain. In germline, CDR1 is SGHNT, CDR2 YYREEE (reference sequence). This CDR3 has 11 residues. The V end was cut by 2 bases, the J end by 5 bases, with 2 bases between. Here the CDR3 reads CASSFNNEQFF. Written as DNA, the CDR3 is TGTGCCAGCAGCTTCAACAATGAGCAGTTCTTC.